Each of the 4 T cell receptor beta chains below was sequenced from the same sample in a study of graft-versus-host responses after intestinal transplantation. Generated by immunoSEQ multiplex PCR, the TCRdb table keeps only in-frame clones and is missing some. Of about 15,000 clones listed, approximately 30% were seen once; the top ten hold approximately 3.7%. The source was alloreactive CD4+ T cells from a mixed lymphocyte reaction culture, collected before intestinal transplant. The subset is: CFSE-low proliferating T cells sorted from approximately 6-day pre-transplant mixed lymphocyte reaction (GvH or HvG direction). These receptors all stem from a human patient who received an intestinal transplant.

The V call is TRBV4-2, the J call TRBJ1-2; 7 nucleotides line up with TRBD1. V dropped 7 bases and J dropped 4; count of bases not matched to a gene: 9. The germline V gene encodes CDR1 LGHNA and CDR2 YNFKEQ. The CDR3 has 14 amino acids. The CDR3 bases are TGTGCCAGCACCGCGGACAGGAGACCCTATGGCTACACCTTC. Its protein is CASTADRRPYGYTF.

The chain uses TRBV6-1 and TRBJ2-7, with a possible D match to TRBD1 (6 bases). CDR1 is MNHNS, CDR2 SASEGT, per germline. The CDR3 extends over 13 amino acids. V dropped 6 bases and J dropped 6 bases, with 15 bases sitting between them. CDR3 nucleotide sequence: TGTGCCAGCAGAAGATCCGGGACAAGCGAGCAGTACTTC. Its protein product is CASRRSGTSEQYF.

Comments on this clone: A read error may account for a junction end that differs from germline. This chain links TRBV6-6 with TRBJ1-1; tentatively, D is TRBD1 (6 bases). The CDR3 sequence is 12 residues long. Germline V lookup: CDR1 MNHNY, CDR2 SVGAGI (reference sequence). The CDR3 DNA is TGTGCCAGCAGTGACTCTGTGGGGGCGGCTTTCTTT. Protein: CASSDSVGAAFF.

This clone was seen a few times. The CDR3 DNA reads as TGTGCCAGCACTCAAATACCGGGACAGGGGAAAGAGACCCAGTACTTC. This gives the protein CASTQIPGQGKETQYF. This sequence joins TRBV6-6 and TRBJ2-5, with 10 bases that match TRBD1. The CDR3 has 16 residues. Per the germline V gene, CDR1 is MNHNY and CDR2 is SVGAGI (reference sequence). V was clipped by 7 bases and J by 3 bases; unmatched bases: 11.